A selection of T cell receptor beta chains follows, all from one sample in a study of T-cell memory formation after mild COVID-19. TCRdb used MiXCR to reprocess the 5' RACE reads, holding one entry per CDR3 protein. The sample shows 100,000 to 150,000 distinct CDR3 sequences, around 15% of them seen only once. The sequenced sample consisted of PBMCs or a T cell subset sorted from them (not recorded which). Receptors originate from a man aged 18 to 30 who had mild COVID-19 (a few samples of this study predate the infection). Cell type and time point are not known. Each CDR3 is given without its conserved first and last residue.

>TRBV20-1|11|TRBJ2-4
SAGRGGLNIQY
>TRBV6-5|11|TRBJ1-1
ASSYSAGTEAF
>TRBV20-1|10|TRBJ2-1
SARGPFVEQF
>TRBV6-2/TRBV6-3|11|TRBJ2-7
ASSYGTGVEQY
>TRBV5-1|13|TRBJ2-7
ASSTTGLSSYEQY
>TRBV5-6|9|TRBJ2-5
ASSVARTQY
>TRBV30|12|TRBJ2-1
AWGGTSSYNEQF
>TRBV9|14|TRBJ2-1
ASSQHLQRGVDEQF
>TRBV12-3/TRBV12-4|14|TRBJ2-3
ASSPVGRGAADTQY
>TRBV5-6|14|TRBJ2-5
ASSSSSGGEVETQY
>TRBV4-1|13|TRBJ1-6
ASSQWGQGASPLH
>TRBV7-2|11|TRBJ1-2
ASSPNPVYGYT
>TRBV20-1|15|TRBJ1-4
SAVQRDGPATNEKLF
>TRBV4-2|13|TRBJ2-5
ASSQESGNKETQY
>TRBV6-5|15|TRBJ1-1
ARGWTLVSPMNTEAF
>TRBV5-1|14|TRBJ1-5
ASSLGFGGGNQPQH
>TRBV12-3/TRBV12-4|11|TRBJ2-1
ASSLGEANEQF
>TRBV4-3|11|TRBJ2-4
ASSQERGRLQY
>TRBV5-1|10|TRBJ2-7
ASSMLMGEQY
>TRBV29-1|12|TRBJ2-5
SVVLGLAGETQY
>TRBV11-3|11|TRBJ1-1
ASSLEENTEAF
>TRBV12-3/TRBV12-4|12|TRBJ1-5
ASSPQGRDQPQH
>TRBV2|15|TRBJ2-1
ASSEASGGAWGNEQF
>TRBV5-1|11|TRBJ2-7
ASSLGLGYEQY
>TRBV7-3|11|TRBJ1-6
ASSPGAGSPLH
>TRBV7-2|14|TRBJ2-7
ASSFGGGTFRYEQY
>TRBV6-4|10|TRBJ2-3
ASSRDGDTQY
>TRBV19|11|TRBJ2-1
ASSRGRYNEQF
>TRBV7-9|13|TRBJ2-2
ASSLTVGGSGELF
>TRBV7-9|14|TRBJ1-4
ASSLATGYPSEKLF
>TRBV5-6|14|TRBJ2-3
ASSPKQGRSTDTQY
>TRBV20-1|13|TRBJ2-1
SARDLTSGGEEQF
>TRBV29-1|11|TRBJ2-2
SVARSNTGELF
>TRBV20-1|11|TRBJ1-1
SARSELNTEAF
>TRBV7-9|15|TRBJ2-2
ASSLRVGTGTTGELF
>TRBV29-1|10|TRBJ1-4
SVEADNEKLF
>TRBV29-1|11|TRBJ2-1
SVESPNSDEQF
>TRBV28|14|TRBJ2-5
ASSSPAARGMETQY
>TRBV7-2|14|TRBJ2-3
ASVVKGGGRDDTQY
>TRBV6-5|13|TRBJ1-6
ASSPRGYRYSPLH
>TRBV5-6|13|TRBJ1-2
ASTTRSTGLGGYT
>TRBV5-1|11|TRBJ1-6
ASRARVGSPLH